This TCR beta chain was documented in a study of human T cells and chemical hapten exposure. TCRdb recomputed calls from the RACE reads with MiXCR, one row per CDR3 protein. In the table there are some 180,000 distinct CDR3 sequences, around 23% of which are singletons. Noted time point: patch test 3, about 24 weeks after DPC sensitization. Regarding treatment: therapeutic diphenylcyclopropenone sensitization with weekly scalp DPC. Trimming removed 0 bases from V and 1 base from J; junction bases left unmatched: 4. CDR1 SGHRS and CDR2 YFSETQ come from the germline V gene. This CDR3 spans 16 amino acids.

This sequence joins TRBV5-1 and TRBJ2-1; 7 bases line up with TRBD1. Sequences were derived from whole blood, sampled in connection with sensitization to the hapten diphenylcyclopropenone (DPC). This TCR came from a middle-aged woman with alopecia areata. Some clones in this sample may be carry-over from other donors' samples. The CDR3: CASSLEGRGSYNEQFF. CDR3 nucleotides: TGCGCCAGCAGCTTGGAAGGCAGGGGGTCCTACAATGAGCAGTTCTTC.